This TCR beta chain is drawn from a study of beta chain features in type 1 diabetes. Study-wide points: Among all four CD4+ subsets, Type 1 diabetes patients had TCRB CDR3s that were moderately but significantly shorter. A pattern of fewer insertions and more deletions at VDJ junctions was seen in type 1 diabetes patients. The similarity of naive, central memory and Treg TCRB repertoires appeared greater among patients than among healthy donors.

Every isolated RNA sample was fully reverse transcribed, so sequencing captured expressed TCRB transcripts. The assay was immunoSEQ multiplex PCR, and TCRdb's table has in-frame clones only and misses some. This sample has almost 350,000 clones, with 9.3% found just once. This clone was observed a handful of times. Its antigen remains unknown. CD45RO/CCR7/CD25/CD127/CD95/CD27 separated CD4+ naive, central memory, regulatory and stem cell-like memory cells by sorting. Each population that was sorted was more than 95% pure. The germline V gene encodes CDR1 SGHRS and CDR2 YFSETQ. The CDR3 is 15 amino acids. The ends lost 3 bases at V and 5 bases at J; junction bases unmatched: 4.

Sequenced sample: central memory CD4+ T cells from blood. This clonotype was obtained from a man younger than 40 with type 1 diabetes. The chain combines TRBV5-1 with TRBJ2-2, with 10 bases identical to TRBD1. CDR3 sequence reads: CASSSTGGGTGELFF. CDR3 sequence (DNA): TGCGCCAGCAGCTCGACAGGGGGCGGTACCGGGGAGCTGTTTTTT.